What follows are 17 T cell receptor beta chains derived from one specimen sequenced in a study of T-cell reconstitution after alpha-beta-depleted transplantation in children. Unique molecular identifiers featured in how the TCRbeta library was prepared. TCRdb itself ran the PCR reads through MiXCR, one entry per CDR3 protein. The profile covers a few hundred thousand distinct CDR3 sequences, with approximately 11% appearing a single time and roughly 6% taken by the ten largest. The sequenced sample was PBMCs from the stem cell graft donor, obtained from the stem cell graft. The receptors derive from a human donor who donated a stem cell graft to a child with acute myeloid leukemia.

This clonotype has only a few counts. The CDR3 here is CASSYRGREPLHF. The DNA for the CDR3 is TGTGCCAGCAGTTACAGGGGGCGGGAACCCCTCCACTTT. This chain uses TRBV6-5 with TRBJ1-6; 7 nucleotides align to TRBD1. V lost 2 bases, J lost 12 bases, and 4 bases stayed unmatched. This CDR3 contains 13 residues. The germline CDR1 and CDR2 sequences are MNHEY and SVGAGI.

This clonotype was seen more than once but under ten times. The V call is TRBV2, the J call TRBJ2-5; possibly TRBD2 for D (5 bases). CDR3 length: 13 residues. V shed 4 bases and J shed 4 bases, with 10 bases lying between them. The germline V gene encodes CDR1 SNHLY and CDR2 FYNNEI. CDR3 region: CASSGGFGETQYF. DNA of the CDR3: TGTGCCAGCAGTGGAGGGTTCGGAGAGACCCAGTACTTC.

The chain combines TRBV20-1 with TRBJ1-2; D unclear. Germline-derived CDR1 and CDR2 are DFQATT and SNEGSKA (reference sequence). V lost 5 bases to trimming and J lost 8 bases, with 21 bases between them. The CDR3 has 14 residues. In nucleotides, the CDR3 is TGCAGTGCTGAACCGGAAGGTCTGGGTGACGGCTACACCTTC. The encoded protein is CSAEPEGLGDGYTF.

The CDR3 DNA is TGCAGCGTTGATGAGGGAGATCAAGAGACCCAGTACTTC. Encoded protein: CSVDEGDQETQYF. V gene TRBV29-1 combines with J gene TRBJ2-5; a possible D gene is TRBD2 (5 bases). Trimming took off 3 bases at V and 2 bases at J, with 10 bases between the two ends. CDR3 length: 13 residues. Germline V gives CDR1 SQVTM, CDR2 ANQGSEA.

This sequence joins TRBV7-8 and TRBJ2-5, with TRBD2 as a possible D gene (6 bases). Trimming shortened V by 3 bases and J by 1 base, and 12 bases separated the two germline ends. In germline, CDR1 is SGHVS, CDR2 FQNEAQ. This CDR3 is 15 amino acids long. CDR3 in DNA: TGTGCCAGCAGCTTGCCGTGGGACTTCCAAGAGACCCAGTACTTC. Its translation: CASSLPWDFQETQYF.

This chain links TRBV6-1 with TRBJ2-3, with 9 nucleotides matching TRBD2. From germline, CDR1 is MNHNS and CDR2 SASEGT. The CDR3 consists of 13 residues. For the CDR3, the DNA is TGTGCTAGTAGCGGGAGAATGACAGATACGCAGTATTTT. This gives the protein CASSGRMTDTQYF.

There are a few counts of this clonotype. The CDR3 coding sequence is TGTGCCAGCTCCCCAGGGACCAAAAACATTCAGTACTTC. As protein: CASSPGTKNIQYF. This chain connects TRBV18 to TRBJ2-4, with D possibly being TRBD1 (5 bases). The V gene lost 6 bases and the J gene lost 2 bases, with 8 bases spanning the gap. CDR3 length: 13 residues. Per the germline V gene, CDR1 is KGHSH and CDR2 is LQKENI.

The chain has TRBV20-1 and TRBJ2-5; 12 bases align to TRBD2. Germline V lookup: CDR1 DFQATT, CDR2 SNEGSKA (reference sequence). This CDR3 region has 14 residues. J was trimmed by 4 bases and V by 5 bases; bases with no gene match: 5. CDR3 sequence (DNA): TGCAGTGCTCTAGCGGGAGGGGGCATAGAGACCCAGTACTTC. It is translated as CSALAGGGIETQYF.

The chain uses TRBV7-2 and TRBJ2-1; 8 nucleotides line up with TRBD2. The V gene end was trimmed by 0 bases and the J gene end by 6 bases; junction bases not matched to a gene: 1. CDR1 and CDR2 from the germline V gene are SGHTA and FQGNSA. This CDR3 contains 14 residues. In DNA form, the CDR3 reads TGTGCCAGCAGCTTAGCGGGACTAGTCAATGAGCAGTTCTTC. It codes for CASSLAGLVNEQFF.

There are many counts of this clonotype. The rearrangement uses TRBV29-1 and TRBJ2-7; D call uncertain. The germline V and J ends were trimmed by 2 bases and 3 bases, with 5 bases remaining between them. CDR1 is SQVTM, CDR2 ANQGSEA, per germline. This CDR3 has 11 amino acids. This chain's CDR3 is CSVEIGYEQYF. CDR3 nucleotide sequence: TGCAGCGTTGAAATCGGCTACGAGCAGTACTTC.

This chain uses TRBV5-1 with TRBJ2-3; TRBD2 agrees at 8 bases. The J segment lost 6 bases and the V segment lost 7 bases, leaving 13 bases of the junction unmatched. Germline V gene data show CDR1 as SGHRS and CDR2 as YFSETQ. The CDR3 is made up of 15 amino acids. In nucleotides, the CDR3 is TGCGCCAGCTCCGTAGCGGGACGCCAAACTGATACGCAGTATTTT. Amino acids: CASSVAGRQTDTQYF.

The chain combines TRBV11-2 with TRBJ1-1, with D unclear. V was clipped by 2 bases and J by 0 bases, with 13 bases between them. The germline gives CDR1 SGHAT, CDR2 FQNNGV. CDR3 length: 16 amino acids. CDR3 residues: CASSLKQQLMNTEAFF. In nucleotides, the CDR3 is TGTGCCAGCAGCTTAAAACAACAGCTCATGAACACTGAAGCTTTCTTT.

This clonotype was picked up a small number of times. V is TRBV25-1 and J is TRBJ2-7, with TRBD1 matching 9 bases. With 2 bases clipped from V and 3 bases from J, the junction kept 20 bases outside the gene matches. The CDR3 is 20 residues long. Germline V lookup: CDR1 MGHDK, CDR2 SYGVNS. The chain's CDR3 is CASSEPGQGYSDQADYEQYV. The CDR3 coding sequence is TGTGCCAGCAGTGAACCGGGACAGGGTTACAGCGACCAAGCCGACTACGAGCAGTACGTC.

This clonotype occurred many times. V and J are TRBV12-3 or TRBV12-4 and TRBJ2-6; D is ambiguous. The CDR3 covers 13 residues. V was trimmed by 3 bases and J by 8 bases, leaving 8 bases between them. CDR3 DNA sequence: TGTGCCAGCAGTTTTGAGGAGACCAACGTCCTGACTTTC. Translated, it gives CASSFEETNVLTF.

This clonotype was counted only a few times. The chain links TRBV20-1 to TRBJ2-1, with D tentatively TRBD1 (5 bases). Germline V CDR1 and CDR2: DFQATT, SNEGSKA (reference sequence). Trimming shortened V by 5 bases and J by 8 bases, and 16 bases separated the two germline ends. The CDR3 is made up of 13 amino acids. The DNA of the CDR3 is TGCAGTGCTCCTCCTTCAGGGTTCTATGAGCAGTTCTTC. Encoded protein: CSAPPSGFYEQFF.

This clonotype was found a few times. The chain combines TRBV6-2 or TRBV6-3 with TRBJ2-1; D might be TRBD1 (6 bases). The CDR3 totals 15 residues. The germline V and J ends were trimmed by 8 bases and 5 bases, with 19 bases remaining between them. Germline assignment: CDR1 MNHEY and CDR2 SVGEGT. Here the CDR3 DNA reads TGTGCCAGCTGTGGGTACTGGGGGCTCCACAATGAGCAGTTCTTC. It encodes CASCGYWGLHNEQFF.

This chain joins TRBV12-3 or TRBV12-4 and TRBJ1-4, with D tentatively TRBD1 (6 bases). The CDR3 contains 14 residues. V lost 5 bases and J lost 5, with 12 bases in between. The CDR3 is CASSMTGPNEKLFF. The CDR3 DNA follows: TGTGCCAGCAGTATGACAGGCCCAAATGAAAAACTGTTTTTT.